A selection of T cell receptor beta chains follows, all from one sample in a study of T cells in localized non-small cell lung cancer. TCRdb's copy holds only in-frame clones and misses some; the assay was immunoSEQ multiplex PCR. The repertoire holds under 25,000 clones, with 75% to 90% as singletons. The material sequenced was peripheral blood, taken before any cancer treatment. These receptors were obtained from a man aged 40 to 70 with stage I squamous cell lung carcinoma. The CDR3 runs from the conserved cysteine through the conserved F or W. Each record gives: clone size, D gene, V gene, J gene, CDR3 protein, CDR3 DNA. A D gene is named only where the DNA matches it firmly. Not every row has a clone size; where given, it reads once, few, many or a size class.

>.|.|TRBV6-1|TRBJ1-5
CASSDWVRQPQHF
TGTGCCAGCAGTGATTGGGTGCGGCAGCCCCAGCATTTT
>.|TRBD1|TRBV9|TRBJ1-2
CASSVGQGDYGYTF
TGTGCCAGCAGCGTAGGACAGGGGGACTATGGCTACACCTTC
>.|.|TRBV14|TRBJ1-6
CASSPRGLRRDSPLHF
TGTGCCAGCAGCCCAAGGGGACTTCGGCGTGATTCACCCCTCCACTTT
>.|.|TRBV18|TRBJ2-2
CASSPRFINTGELFF
TGTGCCAGCTCACCACGGTTCATAAACACCGGGGAGCTGTTTTTT
>.|.|TRBV6-6|TRBJ1-1
CASSYVRVQSTEAFF
TGTGCCAGCAGTTACGTAAGGGTACAGAGCACTGAAGCTTTCTTT
>.|TRBD1|TRBV2|TRBJ1-1
CASGVSAITGAAPTEAFF
TGTGCCAGCGGCGTGTCGGCAATTACAGGGGCGGCGCCTACAGAAGCTTTCTTT
>.|TRBD1|TRBV7-3|TRBJ2-6
CASSLGTVGANVLTF
TGTGCCAGCAGCCTAGGGACAGTTGGGGCCAACGTCCTGACTTTC
>.|.|TRBV4-2|TRBJ1-2
CASSQADTNNYGYTF
TGTGCCAGCAGCCAAGCCGACACGAATAACTATGGCTACACCTTC
>.|.|TRBV19|TRBJ2-1
CASSIGGGTNEQFF
TGTGCCAGTAGTATCGGGGGTGGAACAAATGAGCAGTTCTTC
>once|.|TRBV5-1|TRBJ1-5
CASSLVSGDQPQHF
TGCGCCAGCAGCTTGGTATCGGGGGATCAGCCCCAGCATTTT
>.|.|TRBV2|TRBJ1-1
CASSERVGLGNTEAFF
TGTGCCAGCAGTGAACGAGTAGGGCTTGGAAACACTGAAGCTTTCTTT
>.|.|TRBV5-8|TRBJ2-3
CASSFRGGVGPDTQYF
TGTGCCAGCAGCTTCAGGGGGGGGGTTGGCCCAGATACGCAGTATTTT
>once|TRBD1|TRBV2|TRBJ2-7
CASSLTGTSSYEQYF
TGTGCCAGCAGCTTGACAGGGACGAGTTCCTACGAGCAGTACTTC
>.|TRBD1|TRBV4-3|TRBJ2-4
CASSQDPPGQENIQYF
TGCGCCAGCAGCCAAGACCCCCCAGGACAGGAAAACATTCAGTACTTC
>.|TRBD1|TRBV7-6|TRBJ2-1
CASSYGTGGLDEQFF
TGTGCCAGCAGCTACGGGACAGGGGGCTTGGATGAGCAGTTCTTC
>.|TRBD1|TRBV4-1|TRBJ1-1
CASSPQGATEAFF
TGCGCCAGCAGCCCACAGGGGGCCACTGAAGCTTTCTTT
>.|.|TRBV6-1|TRBJ1-2
CASSARQTNYGYTF
TGTGCCAGCAGTGCACGACAGACTAACTATGGCTACACCTTC
>.|.|TRBV6-5|TRBJ1-2
CASSYLSPGRNGYTF
TGTGCCAGCAGTTACTTATCCCCCGGAAGGAATGGCTACACCTTC
>.|.|TRBV25-1|TRBJ1-1
CASSEWENTEAFF
TGTGCCAGCAGTGAATGGGAGAACACTGAAGCTTTCTTT
>.|.|TRBV19|TRBJ1-4
CASKMITTNEKLFF
TGTGCCAGTAAGATGATTACAACTAATGAAAAACTGTTTTTT
>few|.|TRBV29-1|TRBJ2-2
CSVNRVTGGELFF
TGCAGCGTGAACAGGGTGACTGGCGGGGAGCTGTTTTTT
>.|.|TRBV11-2|TRBJ1-1
CASSFDWNTEAFF
TGTGCCAGCAGCTTCGACTGGAACACTGAAGCTTTCTTT
>.|.|TRBV6-6|TRBJ1-2
CASSYSEGSYGYTF
TGTGCCAGCAGTTACTCGGAGGGTTCCTATGGCTACACCTTC
>.|.|TRBV7-9|TRBJ1-2
CASSSTSYGYTF
TGTGCCAGCAGTTCGACGTCTTATGGCTACACCTTC
>once|.|TRBV6-1|TRBJ1-1
CASSEWGRTEAFF
TGTGCCAGCAGTGAGTGGGGAAGGACTGAAGCTTTCTTT
>.|.|TRBV5-4|TRBJ1-1
CASSLVQQNTEAFF
TGTGCCAGCAGCTTGGTTCAACAGAACACTGAAGCTTTCTTT
>once|.|TRBV11-2|TRBJ1-5
CASSLAAQPQHF
TGTGCCAGCAGCTTAGCGGCTCAGCCCCAGCATTTT
>.|.|TRBV7-9|TRBJ1-3
CASSPDRRPSGNTIYF
TGTGCCAGCAGCCCAGACAGGCGCCCCTCTGGAAACACCATATATTTT
>.|.|TRBV6-1|TRBJ1-1
CASPRPSQGHTEAFF
TGTGCCAGCCCTCGGCCCTCGCAGGGTCACACTGAAGCTTTCTTT
>.|TRBD1|TRBV5-1|TRBJ1-1
CASSLGGQGTEAFF
TGCGCCAGCAGCTTGGGAGGACAGGGCACTGAAGCTTTCTTT
>.|.|TRBV27|TRBJ2-5
CASSLRKGGETQYF
TGTGCCAGCAGTTTACGGAAGGGGGGAGAGACCCAGTACTTC
>once|.|TRBV5-4|TRBJ1-6
CASSPGAASSYNSPLHF
TGTGCCAGCAGCCCCGGGGCAGCCAGCTCCTATAATTCACCCCTCCACTTT
>.|.|TRBV11-2|TRBJ1-3
CASSRGTRGGGNTIYF
TGTGCCAGCAGCCGGGGCACTCGGGGAGGGGGAAACACCATATATTTT
>.|.|TRBV10-3|TRBJ2-5
CAASMGETQYF
TGTGCCGCCTCCATGGGGGAGACCCAGTACTTC
>.|TRBD2|TRBV5-1|TRBJ2-1
CASSLAGGPSYNEQFF
TGCGCCAGCAGCTTGGCGGGGGGGCCCTCCTACAATGAGCAGTTCTTC
>.|.|TRBV5-5|TRBJ1-6
CASSPTAPNSPLHF
TGTGCCAGCAGCCCCACCGCCCCCAATTCACCCCTCCACTTT
>.|.|TRBV19|TRBJ1-1
CASSAWTERIRAFF
TGTGCCAGTAGTGCCTGGACAGAACGAATTCGAGCTTTCTTT
>few|TRBD1|TRBV7-9|TRBJ2-7
CASSSGQSYEQYF
TGTGCCAGCAGCTCGGGACAGTCCTACGAGCAGTACTTC
>.|.|TRBV15|TRBJ1-5
CATSRDRNSNQPQHF
TGTGCCACCAGCAGAGATCGTAATAGCAATCAGCCCCAGCATTTT
>.|.|TRBV11-2|TRBJ1-3
CASTHRGLGAGNTIYF
TGTGCCAGCACCCATCGGGGTTTAGGGGCTGGAAACACCATATATTTT
>.|.|TRBV2|TRBJ1-4
CASTLDGSNEKLFF
TGTGCCAGCACCTTAGACGGATCTAATGAAAAACTGTTTTTT
>.|.|TRBV4-3|TRBJ2-2
CASSPLKASRTGELFF
TGCGCCAGCAGCCCCCTAAAGGCTAGCCGCACCGGGGAGCTGTTTTTT
>.|TRBD2|TRBV9|TRBJ2-3
CASSVDLAGVADTQYF
TGTGCCAGCAGCGTAGATCTAGCGGGGGTGGCAGATACGCAGTATTTT
>.|.|TRBV2|TRBJ1-1
CASMVSEANTEAFF
TGTGCCAGCATGGTCTCCGAGGCGAACACTGAAGCTTTCTTT
>.|.|TRBV4-1|TRBJ1-1
CASSRPDTMNTEAFF
TGCGCCAGCAGCCGCCCTGATACCATGAACACTGAAGCTTTCTTT
>.|TRBD1|TRBV27|TRBJ2-3
CASSRDRVVNAQYF
TGTGCCAGCAGCAGGGACAGGGTGGTCAACGCGCAGTATTTT
>.|.|TRBV19|TRBJ1-6
CASSITRDSPLHF
TGTGCCAGTAGTATAACCAGAGATTCACCCCTCCACTTT
>.|.|TRBV5-1|TRBJ2-5
CASSLHLPGAGKTQYF
TGCGCCAGCAGCTTACACCTCCCGGGGGCGGGAAAGACCCAGTACTTC
>.|TRBD2|TRBV5-1|TRBJ2-3
CASSLGYSGGMTDTQYF
TGCGCCAGCAGCTTGGGTTATAGCGGGGGGATGACAGATACGCAGTATTTT
>.|TRBD1|TRBV7-9|TRBJ2-2
CASSSTGTGNTGELFF
TGTGCCAGCAGCTCCACCGGGACAGGGAACACCGGGGAGCTGTTTTTT
>.|.|TRBV14|TRBJ1-1
CASSQVGDTEAFF
TGTGCCAGCAGCCAAGTGGGTGACACTGAAGCTTTCTTT
>.|.|TRBV21-1|TRBJ2-5
CASSKEGQRETQYF
TGTGCCAGCAGCAAAGAGGGACAGAGGGAGACCCAGTACTTC
>.|.|TRBV19|TRBJ1-2
CASSSQHRVRNGYTF
TGTGCCAGTAGTTCACAACACAGGGTACGGAATGGCTACACCTTC
>.|.|TRBV5-1|TRBJ2-7
CASSLVGGPEQYF
TGCGCCAGCAGCTTGGTAGGGGGTCCCGAGCAGTACTTC
>.|.|TRBV6-5|TRBJ2-5
CASSSGPLKTQYF
TGTGCCAGCAGTTCGGGACCCCTAAAGACCCAGTACTTC